Included here is one T cell receptor beta chain sequence, with context. Libraries were prepared by immunoSEQ multiplex PCR; TCRdb keeps only in-frame clonotypes and omits some of them. The sample lists about 20,000 clones; around 80% were seen once. This sample stems from a study of sequential checkpoint blockade in melanoma. Across the whole study: First-line arms were nivolumab then ipilimumab, or the reverse, randomized 1:1.

Treatment indicated: randomized to nivolumab then ipilimumab (arm A) or the reverse (arm B). PBMC sorting kept live CD3+CD8+ cells without CD19 or CD56. This clonotype was sampled from a human donor with melanoma. Sequenced here: CD8+ T cells sorted from blood (inferred from file names), sampled from a patient given nivolumab and ipilimumab in sequence.

Written as DNA, the CDR3 is TGTGCCAGCAGTCTCGGGGGGGACGGCTACACCTTC. Translation gives CASSLGGDGYTF. The rearrangement links TRBV27 to TRBJ1-2; the D gene is possibly TRBD1 (5 bases). Trimming left V 5 bases short and J 8 bases short, with 12 bases between. CDR3 length equals 12 residues. Germline CDR1 MNHEY, CDR2 SMNVEV (reference sequence).